This TCR beta chain was identified during a study of blood T cell repertoires in COVID-19 (TCRdb year 2020). Study-wide context: Collaborator samples came from the United States, Italy and Spain and covered acute and convalescent phases of COVID-19. Deeply sampled blood TCRbeta repertoires from subjects exposed to, actively infected with, or recovered from COVID-19 were included in the dataset. Samples came from the ongoing ImmuneRACE study (first 160 participants) plus 1,254 subjects from 6 global collaborators. A freely available public database, intended as a resource for researchers studying the immune response to SARS-CoV-2, is where the repertoires were released. HLA class I and class II types, where available, came from metadata supplied by the sample provider rather than from assay-based typing. A de-identified subject ID, COVID-19 status, age in years and sex were almost always included in the sample metadata. The prospective study material was composed of cDNA or gDNA derived from T cells, B-cell-depleted T cells, or PBMCs.

The collaborating institutions used their own protocols to collect whole blood in K2EDTA tubes. For TCRbeta analysis, collaborators shipped samples as frozen whole blood, isolated PBMCs, or DNA extracted from either of those sample types. The CDR3 goes from the cysteine to the phenylalanine over 13 residues. Only the CDR3 DNA is retained, 39 bases long and in frame from the first base. V ends up 7 bases short and J 5 bases short, with an unmatched junction base count of 6. The germline V gene provides CDR1 SQVTM and CDR2 ANQGSEA. TCRbeta CDR3 regions were amplified from genomic DNA by means of the immunoSEQ Assay, a bias-controlled multiplex PCR. On the authors' methods: Within the assay, amplification of reference gene primers was used to estimate how many nucleated cells each sample contained. To quantify the absolute abundance of each unique TCRbeta CDR3 rearrangement, sequence reads were collapsed and filtered. For each sample, productive Simpson clonality was calculated as the square root of Simpson's diversity index across productive rearrangements. Entries here come from immuneACCESS through TCRdb and include only in-frame sequences with V and J called. Some clones fail to appear in such tables; in the studies checked, an unresolved V gene covers under half of the shortfall, and the cause of the remainder is unknown. V, J and clone size are taken as reported in that table, and D and trimming were inferred from the DNA itself. In all, the sample holds 90,000 to 120,000 clones, and around 87% of those were seen once. The ten largest clones represent roughly 32% of the sample.

Concerning this clone itself: The antigen it binds to is not known. Base qualities are not recorded, but no much larger clone differs from it by a single base.

The paper as a whole reports these results and caveats: The amount of clinical and demographic metadata varied by source and participant and was provided uncurated.

The material sequenced was peripheral blood. The sequence derives from a woman at least 80 years old with acute or convalescent COVID-19. The rearranged segments are TRBV29-1 and TRBJ2-7, with TRBD2 identical over 12 junction bases. The DNA sequence is given as TGCAGCGCACGACTAGCGGGGGTACACGAGCAGTACTTC. It is translated as CSARLAGVHEQYF.